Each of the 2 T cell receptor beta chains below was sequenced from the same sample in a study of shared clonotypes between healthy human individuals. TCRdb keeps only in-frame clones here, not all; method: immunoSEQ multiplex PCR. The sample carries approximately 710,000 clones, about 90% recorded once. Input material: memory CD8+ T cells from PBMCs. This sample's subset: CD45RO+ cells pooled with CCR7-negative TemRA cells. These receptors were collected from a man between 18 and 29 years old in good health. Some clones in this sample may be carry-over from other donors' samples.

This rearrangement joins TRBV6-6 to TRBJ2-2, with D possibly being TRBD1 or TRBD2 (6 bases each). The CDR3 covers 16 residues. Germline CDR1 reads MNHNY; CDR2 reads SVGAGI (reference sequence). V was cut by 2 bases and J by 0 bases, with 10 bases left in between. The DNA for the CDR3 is TGTGCCAGCAGTTACGGGGGGCCGACGAACACCGGGGAGCTGTTTTTT. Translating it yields CASSYGGPTNTGELFF.

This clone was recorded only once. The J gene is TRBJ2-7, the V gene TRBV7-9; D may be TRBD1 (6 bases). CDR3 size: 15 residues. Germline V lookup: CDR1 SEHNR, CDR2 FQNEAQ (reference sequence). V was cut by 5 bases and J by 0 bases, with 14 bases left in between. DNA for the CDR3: TGTGCCAGCAGCCTCGGACAGCACTCCTCCTACGAGCAGTACTTC. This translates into CASSLGQHSSYEQYF.